This T cell receptor (beta chain) is from a study of T cell responses to AZD1222 COVID-19 vaccine. V was trimmed by 4 bases and J by 2 bases, leaving 12 bases between them. The CDR3 runs to 14 residues. Germline CDR1 and CDR2: SGHRS and YFSETQ. Sequenced by immunoSEQ multiplex PCR; TCRdb stores in-frame clones only, minus some. The repertoire holds 250,000 to 300,000 clones, with roughly 93% as singletons. This receptor was identified in an adult who received the AZD1222 COVID-19 vaccine. Source: peripheral blood, taken 28 days after the second AZD1222 dose. The gene calls are TRBV5-1 and TRBJ1-1; the D is unclear. The CDR3 spells CASSPLTVNTEAFF. DNA for the CDR3: TGCGCCAGCAGCCCACTTACAGTTAACACTGAAGCTTTCTTT.